Following are 13 T cell receptor beta chains from one sample sequenced in a study of early T cells in non-severe SARS-CoV-2 infection. One entry per CDR3 protein results from TCRdb running MiXCR on the 5' RACE reads. The top ten clones hold around 7.7% of a sample with some 45,000 distinct CDR3 sequences, approximately 5.9% of them seen once. Here the sequenced sample was whole blood, taken at baseline. The source is an adult who was a healthcare worker with PCR-confirmed SARS-CoV-2 infection or an uninfected control (not recorded which).

This rearrangement joins TRBV19 to TRBJ1-5; D perhaps matches TRBD1 (5 bases). CDR3 length: 16 amino acids. Germline values: CDR1 LNHDA, CDR2 SQIVND (reference sequence). V was shortened by 4 bases and J by 4 bases, with 17 bases between the two germline ends. The CDR3 DNA reads as TGTGCCAGTAGTAAAACGGGGTCCGGGGGAAATCAGCCCCAGCATTTT. Its protein product is CASSKTGSGGNQPQHF.

This clonotype showed up many times. The chain couples TRBV7-2 to TRBJ1-2; the D gene is possibly TRBD1 (6 bases). Trimming left V 1 base short and J 4 bases short, with 10 bases between. CDR1 SGHTA and CDR2 FQGNSA come from the germline V gene. CDR3 length: 14 residues. The CDR3 DNA sequence: TGTGCCAGCAGCTTAGAGGGGGAGGTCTATGGCTACACCTTC. This encodes CASSLEGEVYGYTF. Complete variable domain (other parts from reference TRBV7-2 and TRBJ1-2): GAGVSQSPSNKVTEKGKDVELRCDPISGHTALYWYRQSLGQGLEFLIYFQGNSAPDKSGLPSDRFSAERTGGSVSTLTIQRTQQEDSAVYLCASSLEGEVYGYTFGSGTRLTVV.

This clonotype has a count of ten or more. The V call is TRBV2, the J call TRBJ1-1; D unclear. The germline V gene encodes CDR1 SNHLY and CDR2 FYNNEI. The CDR3 length is 11 residues. V was shortened by 6 bases and J by 3 bases, with 5 bases between the two germline ends. The CDR3 DNA reads TGTGCCAGCAGAGGATACACTGAAGCTTTCTTT. This encodes CASRGYTEAFF.

There are a few counts of this clonotype. CDR3 bases: TGTGCCAGCAGCTTAGATATGGACCCTCACCAGACCCAGTACTTC. This gives the protein CASSLDMDPHQTQYF. This chain joins TRBV7-2 and TRBJ2-5; D remains ambiguous. Germline lookup yields CDR1 SGHTA and CDR2 FQGNSA. Between the trimmed V and J ends, which lost 1 base and 6 bases, there was a span of 15 bases. This CDR3 is built from 15 residues. Looking up the rest from reference TRBV7-2 and TRBJ2-5 gives the full variable domain: GAGVSQSPSNKVTEKGKDVELRCDPISGHTALYWYRQSLGQGLEFLIYFQGNSAPDKSGLPSDRFSAERTGGSVSTLTIQRTQQEDSAVYLCASSLDMDPHQTQYFGPGTRLLVL.

This clonotype was recorded many times. CDR3 in amino acids: CASSGPGTPAYEQYF. The CDR3 DNA reads TGTGCCAGCAGCGGTCCCGGGACCCCGGCCTACGAGCAGTACTTC. This chain links TRBV11-2 with TRBJ2-7, with D perhaps matching TRBD1 or TRBD2 (5 bases each). V was trimmed by 5 bases and J by 2 bases, leaving 16 bases between them. This CDR3 has 15 amino acids. From germline, CDR1 is SGHAT and CDR2 FQNNGV.

This clonotype was seen a handful of times. This rearrangement joins TRBV27 to TRBJ1-1; D is unclear. V was shortened by 4 bases and J by 0 bases, with 12 bases between the two germline ends. The CDR3 is 15 residues long. Germline V gene data show CDR1 as MNHEY and CDR2 as SMNVEV (reference sequence). The CDR3, as DNA: TGTGCCAGCAGTTCACGCCAGATCATGAACACTGAAGCTTTCTTT. Protein: CASSSRQIMNTEAFF.

This clonotype was recorded at least ten times. This chain links TRBV7-6 with TRBJ1-5; TRBD1 matches 7 bases. V lost 5 bases and J lost 7; bases outside the gene matches: 5. This CDR3 is 13 amino acids long. Germline CDR1 reads SGHVS; CDR2 reads FNYEAQ. For the CDR3, the DNA is TGTGCCAGCAGCGACAGGGTAGGGCAGCCCCAGCATTTT. Protein sequence: CASSDRVGQPQHF. The full variable domain, its missing parts supplied by reference TRBV7-6 and TRBJ1-5, is GAGVSQSPRYKVTKRGQDVALRCDPISGHVSLYWYRQALGQGPEFLTYFNYEAQQDKSGLPNDRFSAERPEGSISTLTIQRTEQRDSAMYRCASSDRVGQPQHFGDGTRLSIL.

This clonotype was recorded many times. V is TRBV7-2 and J is TRBJ2-7; D gene uncertain. Germline loops: CDR1 SGHTA, CDR2 FQGNSA. Trimming took off 3 bases at V and 5 bases at J, with 11 bases between the two ends. CDR3 length equals 13 residues. The CDR3 loop is CASSFSGAHEQYF. As DNA, the CDR3 is TGTGCCAGCAGCTTTTCAGGAGCGCACGAGCAGTACTTC.

The rearrangement joins TRBV28 to TRBJ1-1; D is uncertain. The CDR3 spans 15 residues. From germline, CDR1 is MDHEN and CDR2 SYDVKM. V dropped 3 bases and J dropped 2 bases, with 13 bases sitting between them. CDR3 bases: TGTGCCAGCAGTTTGCATACAGTAACCAACACTGAAGCTTTCTTT. This gives the protein CASSLHTVTNTEAFF.

This clonotype was counted only a few times. CDR3: CASTPLAGYGYTF. The DNA for the CDR3 is TGTGCCAGCACCCCATTGGCGGGATATGGCTACACCTTC. The chain links TRBV12-3 or TRBV12-4 to TRBJ1-2; D gene uncertain. Trimming left V 7 bases short and J 5 bases short, with 14 bases between. This CDR3 region has 13 residues.

This clonotype has at least ten counts. The chain links TRBV5-5 to TRBJ1-2; D unclear. The CDR3 spans 13 residues. Trimming left V 2 bases short and J 1 base short, with 6 bases between. The germline gives CDR1 SGHKS, CDR2 YYEKEE (reference sequence). In DNA, the CDR3 is TGTGCCAGCAGCTTTGGCCATAACTATGGCTACACCTTC. Residues: CASSFGHNYGYTF.

V and J are TRBV12-2 and TRBJ2-1; the DNA was not compared with TRBD1, the D call given in the table. TRBV12-2 is a documented pseudogene. This CDR3 comprises 14 residues. The CDR3: CASRFDGTDNEQFF. CDR3 nucleotides: TGTGCAAGTCGCTTTGACGGGACGGACAATGAGCAGTTCTTC.

The table lists this clonotype with many counts. V and J are TRBV10-3 and TRBJ2-5; 7 nucleotides line up with TRBD2. CDR1 is ENHRY and CDR2 is SYGVKD in the germline V gene. With V trimmed by 5 bases and J by 2 bases, 8 bases remained unmatched. This CDR3 region has 15 residues. DNA for the CDR3: TGTGCCATCAGTCCGGGGAGGGCAGGGCAAGAGACCCAGTACTTC. Its translation: CAISPGRAGQETQYF.